The 12 T cell receptor beta chains presented below share a single source sample, sequenced in a study of T cell repertoires in cytomegalovirus infection. TCRdb fed the reads into MiXCR, producing one record per CDR3 protein. The sample includes around 500,000 distinct CDR3 sequences, 40% to 50% of them seen just once. What these receptors recognize is not known. This material consisted of cultured PBMCs, taken from culture after CMV antigen stimulation. Receptors originate from a human donor in good health (CMV status not recorded). Some clones in this sample may be carry-over from other donors' samples.

This clonotype was seen a few times. This chain joins TRBV7-2 and TRBJ2-7, with 9 bases aligning to TRBD1. CDR1 is SGHTA and CDR2 is FQGNSA in the germline V gene. V shed 7 bases and J 6 bases; nucleotides not matched to a gene: 4. CDR3 length: 12 amino acids. CDR3 loop: CASNNRGREQYF. The CDR3 coding sequence is TGTGCCAGCAACAACAGGGGGCGCGAGCAGTACTTC.

CDR3 sequence: CASSYSIRDSTNNEQFF. For the CDR3, the DNA is TGTGCCAGCAGTTACTCGATACGGGACAGCACAAACAATGAGCAGTTCTTC. This chain uses TRBV6-2 or TRBV6-3 with TRBJ2-1; 7 bases map to TRBD1. Germline CDR1 and CDR2: MNHEY and SVGEGT. V shed 0 bases and J 5 bases; nucleotides not matched to a gene: 10. The CDR3 extends over 17 amino acids.

The chain combines TRBV5-1 with TRBJ2-3; maybe TRBD2 (7 bases). Germline loops: CDR1 SGHRS, CDR2 YFSETQ. The CDR3 contains 16 residues. Trimming cost V 2 bases and J 4 bases, with 17 bases left between them. The CDR3 DNA reads as TGCGCCAGCAGCTTCCCGGGGGGCCGGGCCGCAGATACGCAGTATTTT. Protein: CASSFPGGRAADTQYF.

This clonotype was observed a single time. V is TRBV11-1 and J is TRBJ1-4; weak D call: TRBD1 (6 bases). CDR1 is SGHAT and CDR2 is FQDESV in the germline V gene (reference sequence). The CDR3 totals 18 residues. The germline V and J ends were trimmed by 1 base and 0 bases, with 15 bases remaining between them. Here the CDR3 reads CASSLVPGQLATNEKLFF. CDR3 bases: TGTGCCAGCAGCTTAGTTCCTGGACAGCTTGCAACTAATGAAAAACTGTTTTTT. The full variable domain, in which reference TRBV11-1 and TRBJ1-4 provide the parts outside the CDR3, is EAEVAQSPRYKITEKSQAVAFWCDPISGHATLYWYRQILGQGPELLVQFQDESVVDDSQLPKDRFSAERLKGVDSTLKIQPAELGDSAMYLCASSLVPGQLATNEKLFFGSGTQLSVL.

The chain is built from TRBV6-1 and TRBJ1-4; 7 nucleotides agree with TRBD1. The J segment lost 0 bases and the V segment lost 8 bases, leaving 3 bases of the junction unmatched. Germline V lookup: CDR1 MNHNS, CDR2 SASEGT. This CDR3 is 14 amino acids long. CDR3 amino acids: CASGQDATNEKLFF. Written as DNA, the CDR3 is TGTGCCAGCGGACAGGACGCAACTAATGAAAAACTGTTTTTT.

The chain combines TRBV7-2 with TRBJ2-3, with D perhaps TRBD2 (6 bases). The germline V gene encodes CDR1 SGHTA and CDR2 FQGNSA. V gave up 1 base and J gave up 4 bases, with 12 bases separating them. This CDR3 comprises 15 residues. In DNA form, the CDR3 reads TGTGCCAGCAGCTTAGTAGGCGGGACGCCAGATACGCAGTATTTT. Its translation: CASSLVGGTPDTQYF. The full variable domain, with the rest looked up from reference TRBV7-2 and TRBJ2-3, is GAGVSQSPSNKVTEKGKDVELRCDPISGHTALYWYRQSLGQGLEFLIYFQGNSAPDKSGLPSDRFSAERTGGSVSTLTIQRTQQEDSAVYLCASSLVGGTPDTQYFGPGTRLTVL.

This clonotype was detected a few times. This chain links TRBV7-2 with TRBJ2-3; the D gene is possibly TRBD2 (7 bases). The CDR3 loop spans 14 amino acids. CDR1 SGHTA and CDR2 FQGNSA come from the germline V gene. V lost 6 bases, J lost 6 bases, and 16 bases lay in between. Here the CDR3 DNA reads TGTGCCAGCAGAGCCGGGGGGCCGGCCGATACGCAGTATTTT. Protein: CASRAGGPADTQYF. The full variable domain, in which reference TRBV7-2 and TRBJ2-3 provide the parts outside the CDR3, is GAGVSQSPSNKVTEKGKDVELRCDPISGHTALYWYRQSLGQGLEFLIYFQGNSAPDKSGLPSDRFSAERTGGSVSTLTIQRTQQEDSAVYLCASRAGGPADTQYFGPGTRLTVL.

This clonotype was found a few times. The CDR3 sequence: CASSPYYGGGDTQYF. The CDR3 DNA is TGTGCCAGCAGCCCATACTACGGCGGGGGGGATACGCAGTATTTT. The V and J genes are TRBV11-2 and TRBJ2-3; 8 bases agree with TRBD2. Germline CDR1 reads SGHAT; CDR2 reads FQNNGV. The CDR3 has 15 amino acids. With V trimmed by 5 bases and J by 6 bases, 10 bases remained unmatched.

The sample holds one count of this clonotype. The CDR3 loop reads CASSPTLGGIYEQYF. CDR3 nucleotides: TGTGCCAGTAGTCCCACCCTGGGGGGGATCTACGAGCAGTACTTC. This chain connects TRBV19 to TRBJ2-7, with 7 bases lining up with TRBD2. The V gene's germline CDR1 is LNHDA and CDR2 SQIVND (reference sequence). The CDR3 contains 15 residues. Trimming removed 5 bases from V and 3 bases from J; junction bases left unmatched: 10.

The gene calls are TRBV12-3 or TRBV12-4 and TRBJ1-2; 9 positions agree with TRBD1. Trimming took 5 bases from V and 9 from J; bases not matched to a gene: 7. CDR3 length: 13 amino acids. CDR3 nucleotide sequence: TGTGCCAGCAGTGGGACAGGGAGGCGTCGCTACACCTTC. Translating it yields CASSGTGRRRYTF.

This clonotype was observed a handful of times. The chain has TRBV7-8 and TRBJ1-4; D is undetermined. V gave up 2 bases and J gave up 3 bases, with 22 bases separating them. This CDR3 contains 19 residues. Per the germline V gene, CDR1 is SGHVS and CDR2 is FQNEAQ. CDR3 DNA sequence: TGTGCCAGCAGCTTATTTAGGTTCCGTTTCGAAAAGGCTAATGAAAAACTGTTTTTT. Translated: CASSLFRFRFEKANEKLFF.

This clonotype turned up a few times. This chain's CDR3 is CASSYWWDNQPQHF. The CDR3 nucleotides read TGTGCCAGCAGTTACTGGTGGGACAATCAGCCCCAGCATTTT. The chain couples TRBV6-2 or TRBV6-3 to TRBJ1-5; no firm D call. Trimming took 1 base from V and 3 from J, leaving 7 bases between them. The CDR3 is 14 amino acids. Germline-derived CDR1 and CDR2 are MNHEY and SVGEGT.